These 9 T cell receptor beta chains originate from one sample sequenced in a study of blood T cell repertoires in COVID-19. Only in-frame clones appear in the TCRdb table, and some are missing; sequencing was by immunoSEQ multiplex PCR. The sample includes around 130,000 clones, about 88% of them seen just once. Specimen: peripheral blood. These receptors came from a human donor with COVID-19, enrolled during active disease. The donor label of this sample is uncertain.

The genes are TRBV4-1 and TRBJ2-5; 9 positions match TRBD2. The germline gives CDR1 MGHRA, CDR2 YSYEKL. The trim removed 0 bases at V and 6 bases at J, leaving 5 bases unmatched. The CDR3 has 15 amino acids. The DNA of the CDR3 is TGCGCCAGCAGCCAAGATCTAGCGGGGAAGAAGACCCAGTACTTC. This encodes CASSQDLAGKKTQYF.

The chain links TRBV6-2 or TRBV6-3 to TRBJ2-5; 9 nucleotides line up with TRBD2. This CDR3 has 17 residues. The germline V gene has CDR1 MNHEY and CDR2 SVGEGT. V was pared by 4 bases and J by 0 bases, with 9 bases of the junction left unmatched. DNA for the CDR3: TGTGCCAGCAGTTCCACTTGGCGGGGGGGAGACCAAGAGACCCAGTACTTC. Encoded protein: CASSSTWRGGDQETQYF.

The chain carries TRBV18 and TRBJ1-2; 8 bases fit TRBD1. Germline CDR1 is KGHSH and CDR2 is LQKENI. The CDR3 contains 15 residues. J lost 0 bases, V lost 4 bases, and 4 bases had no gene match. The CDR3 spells CASSQEQGANYGYTF. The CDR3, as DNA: TGTGCCAGCTCACAGGAACAGGGGGCTAACTATGGCTACACCTTC.

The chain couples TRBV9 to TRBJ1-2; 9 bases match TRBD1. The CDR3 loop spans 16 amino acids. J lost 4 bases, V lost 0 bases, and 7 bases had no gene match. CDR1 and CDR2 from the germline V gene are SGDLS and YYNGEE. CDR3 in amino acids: CASSVAGTGSFYGYTF. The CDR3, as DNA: TGTGCCAGCAGCGTAGCTGGGACAGGGAGTTTCTATGGCTACACCTTC.

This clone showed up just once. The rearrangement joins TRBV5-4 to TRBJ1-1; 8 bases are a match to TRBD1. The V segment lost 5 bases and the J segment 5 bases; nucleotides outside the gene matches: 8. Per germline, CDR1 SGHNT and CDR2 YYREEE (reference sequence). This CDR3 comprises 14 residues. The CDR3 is CASRRDRGSTEAFF. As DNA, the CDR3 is TGTGCCAGCAGACGTGACAGGGGTTCAACTGAAGCTTTCTTT.

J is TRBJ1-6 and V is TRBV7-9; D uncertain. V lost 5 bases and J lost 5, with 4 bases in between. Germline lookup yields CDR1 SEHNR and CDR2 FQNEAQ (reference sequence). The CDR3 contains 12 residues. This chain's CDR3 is CASSPDNSPLHF. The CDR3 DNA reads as TGTGCCAGCAGCCCCGATAATTCACCCCTCCACTTT.

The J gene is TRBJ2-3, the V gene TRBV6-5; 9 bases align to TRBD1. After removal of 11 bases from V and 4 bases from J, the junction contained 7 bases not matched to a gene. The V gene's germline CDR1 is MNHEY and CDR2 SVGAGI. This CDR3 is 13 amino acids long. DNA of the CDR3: TGTGCCGCCAGGAGGACAGGGGCAGATACGCAGTATTTT. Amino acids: CAARRTGADTQYF.

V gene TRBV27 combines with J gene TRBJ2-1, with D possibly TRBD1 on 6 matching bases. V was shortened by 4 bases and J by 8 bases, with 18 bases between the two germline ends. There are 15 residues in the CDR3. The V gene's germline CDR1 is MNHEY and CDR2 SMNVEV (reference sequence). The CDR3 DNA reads TGTGCCAGCAGTTGGTCCGCGGACAGTCTCTATGAGCAGTTCTTC. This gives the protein CASSWSADSLYEQFF.

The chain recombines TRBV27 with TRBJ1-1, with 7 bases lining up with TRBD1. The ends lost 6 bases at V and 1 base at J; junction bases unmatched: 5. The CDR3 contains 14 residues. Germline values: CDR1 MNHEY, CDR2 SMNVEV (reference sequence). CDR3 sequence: CASRQGSWNTEAFF. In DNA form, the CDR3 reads TGTGCCAGCAGACAGGGGAGCTGGAACACTGAAGCTTTCTTT.